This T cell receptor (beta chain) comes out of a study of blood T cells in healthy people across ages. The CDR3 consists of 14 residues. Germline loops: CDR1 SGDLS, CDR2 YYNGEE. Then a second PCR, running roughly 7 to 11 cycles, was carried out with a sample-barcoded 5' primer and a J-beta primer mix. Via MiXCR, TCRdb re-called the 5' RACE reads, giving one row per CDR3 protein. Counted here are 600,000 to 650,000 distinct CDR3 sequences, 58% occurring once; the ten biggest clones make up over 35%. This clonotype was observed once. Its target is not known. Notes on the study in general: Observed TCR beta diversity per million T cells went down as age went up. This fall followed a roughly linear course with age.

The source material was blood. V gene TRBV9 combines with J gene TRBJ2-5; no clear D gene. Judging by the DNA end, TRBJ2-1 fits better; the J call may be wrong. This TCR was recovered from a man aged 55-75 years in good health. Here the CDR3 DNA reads TGTGCCAGCAGCGTTGGATACTCTCAAGAGACCCAGTTCTTC. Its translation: CASSVGYSQETQFF.